Listed here are 29 T cell receptor beta chains from one sample, sequenced in a study of CXCR3-negative and CXCR3-positive naive CD8 T cells. UMI-labeled TRB cDNA libraries were prepared by 5' RACE. TCRdb processed the 5' RACE reads again and assigns one entry to each CDR3 protein, with no DNA. This sample contains 90,000 to 100,000 distinct CDR3 sequences. Sequencing was performed on naive CXCR3- CD8+ T cells from blood. Regarding subset: CD45RO-CCR7+CD27+CD95- naive CD8+ T cells lacking CXCR3 (TNR3-). These receptors all stem from a human donor in good health. Some clones in this sample may be carry-over from other donors' samples.

The CDR3 sequence: CSARIPLRAEAFF. The J gene is TRBJ1-1, the V gene TRBV20-1. CDR1 and CDR2 (germline): DFQATT, SNEGSKA (reference sequence). This CDR3 is 13 amino acids long.

The V gene is TRBV2, the J gene TRBJ2-5; checking the TCRdb D call of TRBD2 is not possible without DNA. The CDR3 covers 18 residues. Germline-derived CDR1 and CDR2 are SNHLY and FYNNEI. The CDR3 sequence: CASSEEPTSGTYQETQYF.

The gene calls are TRBV14 and TRBJ2-7. The CDR3 runs 15 residues. Germline V gene data show CDR1 as SGHDN and CDR2 as FVKESK. This CDR3 is CASSQHLEPAYEQYF.

This rearrangement joins TRBV23-1 to TRBJ2-2. TRBV23-1 is marked as an open reading frame, function uncertain. This CDR3 is 13 amino acids long. This CDR3 is CASRDGNTGELFF.

The rearrangement links TRBV2 to TRBJ1-2. The CDR3 loop spans 14 amino acids. Germline V lookup: CDR1 SNHLY, CDR2 FYNNEI. This chain's CDR3 is CASSDSNSNYGYTF.

The chain is built from TRBV29-1 and TRBJ2-7; TCRdb picks TRBD1, but there is no DNA to check that call. In germline, CDR1 is SQVTM, CDR2 ANQGSEA. The CDR3 is made up of 12 amino acids. This CDR3 is CSVESPGYEQYF.

This chain links TRBV27 with TRBJ1-1. CDR1 is MNHEY, CDR2 SMNVEV, per germline (reference sequence). CDR3 length equals 12 residues. Here the CDR3 reads CASSQGGVEAFF.

V is TRBV7-2 and J is TRBJ2-7; the D call of TRBD1 rests on TCRdb alone, since no DNA is present to check it. CDR1 is SGHTA, CDR2 FQGNSA, per germline. This CDR3 spans 16 amino acids. The CDR3 protein is CASSSHERGVPYEQYF.

V and J are TRBV5-6 and TRBJ1-4; TCRdb's assignment of TRBD1 cannot be checked, as there is no DNA. Germline CDR1 reads SGHDT; CDR2 reads YYEEEE. This CDR3 has 15 amino acids. The CDR3 sequence is CASSGDRTHTEKLFF. Variable domain in full (rest from reference TRBV5-6 and TRBJ1-4): DAGVTQSPTHLIKTRGQQVTLRCSPKSGHDTVSWYQQALGQGPQFIFQYYEEEERQRGNFPDRFSGHQFPNYSSELNVNALLLGDSALYLCASSGDRTHTEKLFFGSGTQLSVL.

V gene TRBV7-6 combines with J gene TRBJ2-1. Germline V lookup: CDR1 SGHVS, CDR2 FNYEAQ. This CDR3 contains 15 residues. The CDR3 protein is CASSLGGNSYNEQFF.

V gene TRBV21-1 combines with J gene TRBJ1-3. TRBV21-1 is shown as a pseudogene. The CDR3 spans 17 residues. The CDR3 sequence: CASSKFGSNISGNTIYF.

This chain joins TRBV29-1 and TRBJ2-1. Germline CDR1 is SQVTM and CDR2 is ANQGSEA. This CDR3 region has 15 residues. The CDR3 sequence is CSVEEAGEVYNEQFF.

V is TRBV14 and J is TRBJ2-7; TCRdb names TRBD1, which stays unverified in the absence of DNA. The germline V gene encodes CDR1 SGHDN and CDR2 FVKESK. The CDR3 loop spans 14 amino acids. CDR3 loop: CASSHGFTGDEQYF.

The chain couples TRBV29-1 to TRBJ2-7; TCRdb's D call, TRBD1, is unchecked because there is no DNA. Germline CDR1 SQVTM, CDR2 ANQGSEA. The CDR3 is 12 amino acids. The CDR3 is CSVTGTGGEQYF.

The genes are TRBV19 and TRBJ2-7; TCRdb indicates TRBD1, and absent DNA this call remains unverified. The CDR3 sequence is 13 residues long. The germline CDR1 and CDR2 sequences are LNHDA and SQIVND (reference sequence). This CDR3 is CASSIGTSYEQYF.

V usage is TRBV27 and J usage is TRBJ1-5; TCRdb lists TRBD1, though no DNA is available to test this call. This CDR3 has 16 amino acids. Germline V gene sequence: CDR1 MNHEY, CDR2 SMNVEV (reference sequence). CDR3: CASSLWGSGPGQPQHF.

The V call is TRBV27, the J call TRBJ2-2. Germline-derived CDR1 and CDR2 are MNHEY and SMNVEV (reference sequence). The CDR3 loop spans 12 amino acids. CDR3 loop: CASSFFTGELFF.

The V call is TRBV7-9, the J call TRBJ2-5; TCRdb's D call, TRBD2, is unchecked because there is no DNA. The CDR3 loop spans 15 amino acids. Germline V gene lookup returns CDR1 SEHNR and CDR2 FQNEAQ (reference sequence). The CDR3 loop reads CASRGYGPQSGTQYF.

This chain links TRBV28 with TRBJ2-2; the TCRdb D gene call, TRBD2, has no DNA to confirm it. Germline-derived CDR1 and CDR2 are MDHEN and SYDVKM. The CDR3 is 14 residues long. The chain's CDR3 is CASSLGLYTGELFF.

The chain uses TRBV18 and TRBJ1-1; TCRdb's assignment of TRBD1 cannot be checked, as there is no DNA. Per the germline V gene, CDR1 is KGHSH and CDR2 is LQKENI. The CDR3 length is 15 residues. The CDR3: CASSPITGANTEAFF.

The chain couples TRBV9 to TRBJ1-2. The CDR3 has 15 residues. Germline assignment: CDR1 SGDLS and CDR2 YYNGEE. The chain's CDR3 is CASSARQYSNYGYTF.

The chain is built from TRBV15 and TRBJ1-2; without DNA, the TCRdb call of TRBD1 cannot be checked. The V gene's germline CDR1 is LNHNV and CDR2 YYDKDF (reference sequence). The CDR3 has 21 residues. The CDR3 is CATSRDRGATGGVPSNYGYTF.

This chain links TRBV28 with TRBJ1-1; without DNA, the TCRdb call of TRBD1 cannot be checked. Germline lookup yields CDR1 MDHEN and CDR2 SYDVKM. The CDR3 spans 16 residues. The CDR3 reads CASSFPAAQLNTEAFF.

This chain connects TRBV3-1 to TRBJ2-5; TCRdb selects TRBD2, and the lack of DNA leaves this call unchecked. The CDR3 consists of 15 residues. CDR1 is LGHDT, CDR2 YNNKEL, per germline (reference sequence). The CDR3 sequence: CASSQGPLFQETQYF.

The chain carries TRBV7-9 and TRBJ2-7; TCRdb lists TRBD1, though no DNA is available to test this call. The CDR3 spans 15 residues. The germline V gene encodes CDR1 SEHNR and CDR2 FQNEAQ (reference sequence). CDR3 sequence reads: CASSSLQGRPHEQYF.

CDR3 in amino acids: CASSFRQGPGELFF. V is TRBV11-2 and J is TRBJ2-2; TCRdb names TRBD1, which stays unverified in the absence of DNA. CDR1 and CDR2 (germline): SGHAT, FQNNGV. The CDR3 sequence is 14 residues long.

The rearrangement links TRBV28 to TRBJ2-7. This CDR3 region has 12 residues. Germline V CDR1 and CDR2: MDHEN, SYDVKM. The CDR3 loop is CASSSRSYEQYF.

This sequence joins TRBV28 and TRBJ2-5; TCRdb picks TRBD2, but there is no DNA to check that call. This CDR3 region has 14 residues. Germline-derived CDR1 and CDR2 are MDHEN and SYDVKM. The CDR3 region is CASSLMGSEETQYF.

This chain joins TRBV6-5 and TRBJ2-7; TCRdb lists TRBD2, though no DNA is available to test this call. Germline V gene data show CDR1 as MNHEY and CDR2 as SVGAGI. This CDR3 is 14 amino acids long. The CDR3 spells CASTPPGLGNEQYF.